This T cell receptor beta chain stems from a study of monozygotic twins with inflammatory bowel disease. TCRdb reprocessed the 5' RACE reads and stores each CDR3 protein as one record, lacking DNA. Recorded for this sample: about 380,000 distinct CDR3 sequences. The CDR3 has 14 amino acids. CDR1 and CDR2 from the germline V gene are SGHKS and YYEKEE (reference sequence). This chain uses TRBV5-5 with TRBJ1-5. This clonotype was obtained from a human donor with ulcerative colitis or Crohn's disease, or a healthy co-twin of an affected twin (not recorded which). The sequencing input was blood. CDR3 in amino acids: CASSLWVGDQPQHF.